This T cell receptor (beta chain) was profiled in a study of T cells after yellow fever vaccination. Study-wide findings and caveats: Abundant bulk-derived clonotypes could contaminate FACS-sorted repertoires.

CDR3 length equals 13 residues. Germline CDR1 reads ENHRY; CDR2 reads SYGVKD. V lost 6 bases and J lost 4; bases outside the gene matches: 5. For TCR, cDNA came from 5'RACE template switching, which added a universal primer site and UMIs. One entry per CDR3 protein results from TCRdb running MiXCR on the 5' RACE reads. The data contain 300,000 to 350,000 distinct CDR3 sequences, approximately 4% of them seen just once; the ten biggest clones take up roughly a fifth. This clonotype appeared a few times. Its cognate antigen is unknown. The sample consisted of PBMCs, taken 15 days after the yellow fever booster vaccination. The receptor was isolated from a man younger than 35 who received the YFV17D yellow fever vaccine. J is TRBJ1-1 and V is TRBV10-3; 7 bases agree with TRBD1. CDR3 loop: CAISRGGFTEAFF. The DNA for the CDR3 is TGTGCCATCAGCAGGGGGGGGTTCACTGAAGCTTTCTTT.